This T cell receptor beta chain was obtained from a study of T cell changes during pregnancy in multiple sclerosis (dated by TCRdb to about 2019). In the study overall: The study looked at changes in the T cell repertoire across pregnancy in women with multiple sclerosis.

On this clone: There is no known antigen for this receptor. Base qualities are missing; no much larger clone stands one base away.

The library came from the immunoSEQ multiplex PCR assay. TCRdb re-hosts the immuneACCESS table, in-frame sequences only. Its copies lack some clones; in the studies checked, an unresolved V gene accounts for under half of them, and the cause for the rest is not known. Across this sample there are 100,000 or so clones, with approximately 91% seen only once. The ten top clones hold 3.1% of the sample. For this chain, trimming is 4 bases at the V end and 2 bases at the J end, and the number of junction bases without a gene match is 7. Reading the germline V gene gives CDR1 SGHTA and CDR2 FQGNSA. Measured from the cysteine to the phenylalanine, the CDR3 is 16 residues long. Here the CDR3 DNA is all that survives: 48 bases in frame from base 1.

The sequences come from peripheral blood, collected in the second trimester of pregnancy. The sequence derives from a female donor with multiple sclerosis, enrolled in a pregnancy study. The receptor chain draws on TRBV7-2 and TRBJ2-1, and 8 junction bases match TRBD2. The CDR3 region reads CASSWDTAGAYNEQFF. The DNA reads as follows: TGTGCCAGCAGCTGGGATACAGCGGGAGCCTACAATGAGCAGTTCTTC.